Each of the 27 T cell receptor beta chains below was sequenced from the same sample in a study of CXCR3-negative and CXCR3-positive naive CD8 T cells (dated by TCRdb to the late 2010s). The data were produced on a NextSeq 550. The Human TCR Profiling Kit (MiLaboratory) was used to prepare UMI-labeled 5' RACE TRB cDNA libraries. Following reprocessing of the reads by TCRdb, the data hold one row per CDR3 protein sequence and no DNA is available. This sample's table carries some 39,000 distinct CDR3 sequences. The ten largest clonotypes hold about 2% of the sample. Sequencing input: naive CXCR3- CD8+ T cells from blood. Read against the paper, the sample's cell subset or site label means: CD45RO-CCR7+CD27+CD95- naive CD8+ T cells lacking CXCR3 (TNR3-). These receptors originate from a human donor in good health. Some clones in this sample may be carry-over from other donors' samples.

The chain combines TRBV5-1 with TRBJ2-1; TCRdb indicates TRBD2, and absent DNA this call remains unverified. The germline gives CDR1 SGHRS, CDR2 YFSETQ. CDR3 length: 17 residues. The CDR3 region is CASSHRLEEGVGDEQFF.

This rearrangement joins TRBV12-3 or TRBV12-4 to TRBJ2-4; as DNA is missing, the TRBD1 call by TCRdb cannot be tested. The CDR3 runs to 15 residues. The CDR3 sequence is CASSPGYWDKNIQYF.

V gene TRBV7-9 combines with J gene TRBJ1-2. CDR1 and CDR2 from the germline V gene are SEHNR and FQNEAQ (reference sequence). There are 16 residues in the CDR3. CDR3 amino acids: CASSLGEGRYLYGYTF.

This sequence joins TRBV7-8 and TRBJ1-1; TCRdb calls TRBD1, which cannot be checked without DNA. The CDR3 loop spans 14 amino acids. Germline CDR1 reads SGHVS; CDR2 reads FQNEAQ. CDR3: CASIGTDMNTEAFF.

The V call is TRBV19, the J call TRBJ2-3. The CDR3 has 12 amino acids. The germline V gene has CDR1 LNHDA and CDR2 SQIVND (reference sequence). The CDR3 loop reads CASSIGTDTQYF.

The V gene is TRBV20-1, the J gene TRBJ1-1. This CDR3 has 14 amino acids. CDR1 and CDR2 from the germline V gene are DFQATT and SNEGSKA (reference sequence). The CDR3: CSAPPGIMNTEAFF.

The J gene is TRBJ2-2, the V gene TRBV28. The CDR3 spans 12 residues. Germline assignment: CDR1 MDHEN and CDR2 SYDVKM. CDR3 amino acids: CASSLDTGELFF.

The rearrangement uses TRBV29-1 and TRBJ2-2; checking the TCRdb D call of TRBD2 is not possible without DNA. Germline V lookup: CDR1 SQVTM, CDR2 ANQGSEA. This CDR3 has 16 amino acids. CDR3: CSVEDRGTSVPGELFF.

The chain carries TRBV6-5 and TRBJ1-4; the TCRdb call, TRBD1, lacks DNA for checking. Germline V gives CDR1 MNHEY, CDR2 SVGAGI. This CDR3 has 14 residues. The CDR3 sequence: CASSPGQGLGKLFF.

The chain links TRBV6-5 to TRBJ2-1; TCRdb names TRBD2, which stays unverified in the absence of DNA. The CDR3 contains 14 residues. Germline V CDR1 and CDR2: MNHEY, SVGAGI. The CDR3 is CASSQPSASDEQFF.

The CDR3 loop is CSASFPRPGAGTEAFF. The rearrangement links TRBV20-1 to TRBJ1-1; TCRdb selects TRBD1, and the lack of DNA leaves this call unchecked. CDR3 length: 16 residues. CDR1 and CDR2 from the germline V gene are DFQATT and SNEGSKA (reference sequence).

The chain recombines TRBV7-3 with TRBJ2-2. CDR1 is SGHTA, CDR2 FQGTGA, per germline. The CDR3 contains 14 residues. The CDR3 region is CASSFGQLTGELFF.

The rearrangement links TRBV5-4 to TRBJ1-1; TCRdb's assignment of TRBD1 cannot be checked, as there is no DNA. Per the germline V gene, CDR1 is SGHNT and CDR2 is YYREEE (reference sequence). This CDR3 spans 14 amino acids. The CDR3 is CASSRDGGNTEAFF.

V gene TRBV29-1 combines with J gene TRBJ1-1; the D call from TCRdb, TRBD1, cannot be confirmed without DNA. The CDR3 spans 13 residues. Germline V gene sequence: CDR1 SQVTM, CDR2 ANQGSEA. CDR3 amino acids: CSVRQGEYTEAFF.

The gene calls are TRBV19 and TRBJ2-5; the D call of TRBD1 rests on TCRdb alone, since no DNA is present to check it. The CDR3 runs to 15 residues. The germline gives CDR1 LNHDA, CDR2 SQIVND (reference sequence). The CDR3 reads CASSTTVAPKETQYF.

V usage is TRBV7-3 and J usage is TRBJ1-1. The CDR3 contains 12 residues. In germline, CDR1 is SGHTA, CDR2 FQGTGA. CDR3 protein: CASSNPREEAFF.

V usage is TRBV27 and J usage is TRBJ1-1; TCRdb returns TRBD1, unconfirmable since there is no DNA. Germline V gene data show CDR1 as MNHEY and CDR2 as SMNVEV (reference sequence). This CDR3 spans 15 amino acids. CDR3 residues: CASASGAYWNTEAFF.

This chain links TRBV5-5 with TRBJ2-7; TCRdb outputs TRBD1, but without DNA this stays unchecked. The germline gives CDR1 SGHKS, CDR2 YYEKEE (reference sequence). The CDR3 spans 13 residues. This CDR3 reads CASSPPTTYEQYF.

This chain links TRBV7-9 with TRBJ2-1; TCRdb's D call, TRBD1, is unchecked because there is no DNA. Germline-derived CDR1 and CDR2 are SEHNR and FQNEAQ (reference sequence). This CDR3 has 15 residues. CDR3 protein: CASSSRQGTYNEQFF. The full variable domain, in which reference TRBV7-9 and TRBJ2-1 provide the parts outside the CDR3, is DTGVSQNPRHKITKRGQNVTFRCDPISEHNRLYWYRQTLGQGPEFLTYFQNEAQLEKSRLLSDRFSAERPKGSFSTLEIQRTEQGDSAMYLCASSSRQGTYNEQFFGPGTRLTVL.

The genes are TRBV29-1 and TRBJ1-1; TCRdb calls TRBD1, which cannot be checked without DNA. Per germline, CDR1 SQVTM and CDR2 ANQGSEA. The CDR3 loop spans 11 amino acids. The chain's CDR3 is CSVEMGVWAFF.

The V call is TRBV4-3, the J call TRBJ2-3; TCRdb outputs TRBD1, but without DNA this stays unchecked. The germline CDR1 and CDR2 sequences are LGHNA and YSLEER. The CDR3 is made up of 15 amino acids. The CDR3 region is CASKNDRASTDTQYF.

The gene calls are TRBV28 and TRBJ2-3; TCRdb's D call, TRBD2, is unchecked because there is no DNA. Germline assignment: CDR1 MDHEN and CDR2 SYDVKM. The CDR3 is 17 amino acids. The CDR3 sequence: CASSQKRRTRSTDTQYF. The whole variable domain, filled in from reference TRBV28 and TRBJ2-3, reads DVKVTQSSRYLVKRTGEKVFLECVQDMDHENMFWYRQDPGLGLRLIYFSYDVKMKEKGDIPEGYSVSREKKERFSLILESASTNQTSMYLCASSQKRRTRSTDTQYFGPGTRLTVL.

The chain combines TRBV29-1 with TRBJ2-2; TCRdb gives TRBD1 as the D gene, but with no DNA this cannot be confirmed. CDR1 SQVTM and CDR2 ANQGSEA come from the germline V gene. The CDR3 consists of 13 residues. CDR3 residues: CSIWDRDTGELFF.

This chain connects TRBV6-5 to TRBJ1-1; lacking DNA, the TRBD1 call made by TCRdb goes unchecked. The length of the CDR3 is 19 residues. Germline-derived CDR1 and CDR2 are MNHEY and SVGAGI. The CDR3 is CASSRLGDLYTYLNTEAFF.

The chain is built from TRBV29-1 and TRBJ2-7; absent DNA, TCRdb's TRBD1 call cannot be checked. Germline V gives CDR1 SQVTM, CDR2 ANQGSEA. The CDR3 has 13 residues. Here the CDR3 reads CSVEEPGVYEQYF.

The rearrangement joins TRBV28 to TRBJ1-1; TCRdb calls TRBD1, which cannot be checked without DNA. In germline, CDR1 is MDHEN, CDR2 SYDVKM. The CDR3 extends over 15 amino acids. CDR3 amino acids: CASSLVGAWNTEAFF. The full variable domain, rest sourced from reference TRBV28 and TRBJ1-1, is DVKVTQSSRYLVKRTGEKVFLECVQDMDHENMFWYRQDPGLGLRLIYFSYDVKMKEKGDIPEGYSVSREKKERFSLILESASTNQTSMYLCASSLVGAWNTEAFFGQGTRLTVV.

The chain recombines TRBV28 with TRBJ2-3; TCRdb outputs TRBD1, but without DNA this stays unchecked. This CDR3 region has 17 residues. CDR1 is MDHEN, CDR2 SYDVKM, per germline. This CDR3 is CASSSPWTGETTDTQYF.